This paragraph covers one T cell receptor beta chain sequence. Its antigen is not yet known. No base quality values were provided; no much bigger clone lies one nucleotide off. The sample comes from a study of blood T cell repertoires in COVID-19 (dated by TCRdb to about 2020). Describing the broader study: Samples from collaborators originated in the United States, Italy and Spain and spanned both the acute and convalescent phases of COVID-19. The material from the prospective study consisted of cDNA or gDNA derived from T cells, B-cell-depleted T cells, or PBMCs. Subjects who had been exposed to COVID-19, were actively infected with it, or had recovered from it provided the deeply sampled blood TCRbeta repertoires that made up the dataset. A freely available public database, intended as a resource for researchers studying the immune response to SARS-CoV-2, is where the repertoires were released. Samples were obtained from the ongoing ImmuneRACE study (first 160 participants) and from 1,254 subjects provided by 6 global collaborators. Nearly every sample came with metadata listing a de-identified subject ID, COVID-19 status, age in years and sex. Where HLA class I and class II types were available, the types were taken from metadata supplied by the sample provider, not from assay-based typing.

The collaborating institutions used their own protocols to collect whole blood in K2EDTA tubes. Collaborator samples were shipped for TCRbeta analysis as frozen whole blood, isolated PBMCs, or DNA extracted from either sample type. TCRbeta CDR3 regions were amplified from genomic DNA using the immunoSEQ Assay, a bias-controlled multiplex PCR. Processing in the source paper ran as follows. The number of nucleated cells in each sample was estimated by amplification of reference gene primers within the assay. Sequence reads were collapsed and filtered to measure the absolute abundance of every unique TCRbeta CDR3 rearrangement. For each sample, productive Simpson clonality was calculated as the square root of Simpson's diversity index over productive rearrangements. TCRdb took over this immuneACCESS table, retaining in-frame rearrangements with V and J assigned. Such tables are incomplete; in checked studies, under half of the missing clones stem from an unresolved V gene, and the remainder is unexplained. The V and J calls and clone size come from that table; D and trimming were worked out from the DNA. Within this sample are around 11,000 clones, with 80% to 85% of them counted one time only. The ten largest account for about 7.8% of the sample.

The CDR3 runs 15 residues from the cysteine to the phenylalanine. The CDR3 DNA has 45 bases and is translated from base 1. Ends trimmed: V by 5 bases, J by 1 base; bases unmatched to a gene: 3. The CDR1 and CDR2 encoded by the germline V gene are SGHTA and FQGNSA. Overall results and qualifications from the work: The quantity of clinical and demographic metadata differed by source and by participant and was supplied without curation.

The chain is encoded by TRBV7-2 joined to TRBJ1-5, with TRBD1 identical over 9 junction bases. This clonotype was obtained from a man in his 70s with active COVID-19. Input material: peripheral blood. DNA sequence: TGTGCCAGCAGCCAAGACAGGGGGAGCAATCAGCCCCAGCATTTT. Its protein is CASSQDRGSNQPQHF.